This T cell receptor (beta chain) was documented in a study of neurological immune-mediated disorders. In germline, CDR1 is LGHDT, CDR2 YNNKEL (reference sequence). The CDR3 has 12 residues. The V end was cut by 3 bases, the J end by 2 bases, with 4 bases between. As to time point: longitudinal time-point 3. One entry per CDR3 protein results from TCRdb running MiXCR on the 5' RACE reads. Here the sample spans under 100,000 distinct CDR3 sequences, 3.5% to 4.5% being singletons. Sequenced input: PBMCs. This TCR was recovered from a woman aged 55-75 years with multiple sclerosis. J is TRBJ1-1 and V is TRBV3-1; D ambiguous. DNA of the CDR3: TGTGCCAGCAGCCACCATAACACTGAAGCTTTCTTT. It encodes CASSHHNTEAFF.